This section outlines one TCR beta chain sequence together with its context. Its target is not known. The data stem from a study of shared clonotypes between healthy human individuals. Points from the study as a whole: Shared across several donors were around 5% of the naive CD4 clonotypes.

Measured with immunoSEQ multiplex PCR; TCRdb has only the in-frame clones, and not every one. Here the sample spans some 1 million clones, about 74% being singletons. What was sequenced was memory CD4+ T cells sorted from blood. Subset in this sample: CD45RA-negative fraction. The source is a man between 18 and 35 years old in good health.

As DNA, the CDR3 is TGCGCCAGCAGCTTGGGGGATTCGGCAGATACGCAGTATTTT. As protein: CASSLGDSADTQYF. The V call is TRBV5-1, the J call TRBJ2-3, with D uncertain. V lost 0 bases and J lost 4, with 9 bases in between. This CDR3 has 14 amino acids. Germline V gene sequence: CDR1 SGHRS, CDR2 YFSETQ.